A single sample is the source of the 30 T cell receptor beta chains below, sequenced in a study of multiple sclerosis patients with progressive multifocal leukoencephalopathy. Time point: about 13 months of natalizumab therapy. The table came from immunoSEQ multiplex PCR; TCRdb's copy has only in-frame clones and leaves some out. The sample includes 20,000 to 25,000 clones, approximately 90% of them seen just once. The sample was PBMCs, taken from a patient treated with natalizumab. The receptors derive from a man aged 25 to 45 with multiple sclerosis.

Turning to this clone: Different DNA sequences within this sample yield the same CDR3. CDR3 sequence (DNA): TGTGCCAGCAGCGTAGTCGGCGGGACTAGCGGAAACAATGAGCAGTTCTTC. It encodes CASSVVGGTSGNNEQFF. The chain uses TRBV9 and TRBJ2-1; TRBD2 matches at 11 bases. Germline-derived CDR1 and CDR2 are SGDLS and YYNGEE. This CDR3 region has 17 residues. V trimming: 0 bases; J trimming: 5 bases; junction bases outside the gene matches: 7.

CDR3 region: CASSLSPSSTDTQYF. Written as DNA, the CDR3 is TGTGCCAGCAGCTTAAGCCCTAGTAGCACAGATACGCAGTATTTT. The chain uses TRBV7-9 and TRBJ2-3; D ambiguous. Trimming shortened V by 2 bases and J by 0 bases, and 9 bases separated the two germline ends. Germline values: CDR1 SEHNR, CDR2 FQNEAQ (reference sequence). The CDR3 runs to 15 residues.

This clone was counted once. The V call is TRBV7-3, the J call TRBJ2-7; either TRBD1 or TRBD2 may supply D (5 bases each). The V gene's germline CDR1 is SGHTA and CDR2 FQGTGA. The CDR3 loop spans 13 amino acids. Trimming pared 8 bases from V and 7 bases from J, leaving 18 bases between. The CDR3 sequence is CASGTGRHGEQYF. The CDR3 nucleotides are TGTGCCAGCGGGACGGGGCGCCATGGGGAGCAGTACTTC.

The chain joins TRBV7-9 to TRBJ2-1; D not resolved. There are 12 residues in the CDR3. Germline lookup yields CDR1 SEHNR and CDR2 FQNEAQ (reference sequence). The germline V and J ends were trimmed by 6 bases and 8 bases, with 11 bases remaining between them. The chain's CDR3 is CASSSTPHEQFF. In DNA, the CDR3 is TGTGCCAGCAGTTCTACCCCTCATGAGCAGTTCTTC. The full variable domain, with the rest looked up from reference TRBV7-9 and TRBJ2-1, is DTGVSQNPRHKITKRGQNVTFRCDPISEHNRLYWYRQTLGQGPEFLTYFQNEAQLEKSRLLSDRFSAERPKGSFSTLEIQRTEQGDSAMYLCASSSTPHEQFFGPGTRLTVL.

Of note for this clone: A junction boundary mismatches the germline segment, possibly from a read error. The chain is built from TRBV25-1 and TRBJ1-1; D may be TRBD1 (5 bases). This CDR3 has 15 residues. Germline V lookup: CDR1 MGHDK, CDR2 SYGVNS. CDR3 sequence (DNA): TGTGCCAGCATTGAAAGATTTGGGGGTGGGGGTGAAGCTTTCTTT. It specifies CASIERFGGGGEAFF. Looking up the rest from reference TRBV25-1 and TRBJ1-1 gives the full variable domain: EADIYQTPRYLVIGTGKKITLECSQTMGHDKMYWYQQDPGMELHLIHYSYGVNSTEKGDLSSESTVSRIRTEHFPLTLESARPSHTSQYLCASIERFGGGGEAFFGQGTRLTVV.

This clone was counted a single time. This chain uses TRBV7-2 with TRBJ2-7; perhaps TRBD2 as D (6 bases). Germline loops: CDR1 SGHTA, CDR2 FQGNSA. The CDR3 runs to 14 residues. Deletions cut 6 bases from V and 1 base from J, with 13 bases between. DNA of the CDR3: TGTGCCAGCAGACTAGTGGGACTTTCCTACGAGCAGTACTTC. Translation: CASRLVGLSYEQYF.

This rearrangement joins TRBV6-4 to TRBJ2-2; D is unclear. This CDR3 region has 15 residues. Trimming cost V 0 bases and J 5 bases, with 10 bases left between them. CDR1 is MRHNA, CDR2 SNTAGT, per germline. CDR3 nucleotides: TGTGCCAGCAGTGACTCGATCCTTGTGACCGGGGAGCTGTTTTTT. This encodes CASSDSILVTGELFF.

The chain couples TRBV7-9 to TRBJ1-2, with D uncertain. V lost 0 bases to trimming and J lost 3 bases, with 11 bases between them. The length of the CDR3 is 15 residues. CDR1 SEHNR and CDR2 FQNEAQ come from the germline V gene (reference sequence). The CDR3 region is CASSLARSSDYGYTF. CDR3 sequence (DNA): TGTGCCAGCAGCTTAGCGCGCAGTTCCGACTATGGCTACACCTTC.

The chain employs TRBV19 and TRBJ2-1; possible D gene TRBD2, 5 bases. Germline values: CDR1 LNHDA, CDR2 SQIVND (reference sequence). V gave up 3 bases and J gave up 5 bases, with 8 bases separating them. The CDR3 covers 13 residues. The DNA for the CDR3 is TGTGCCAGTAGTATCGGACTTCACAATGAGCAGTTCTTC. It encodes CASSIGLHNEQFF.

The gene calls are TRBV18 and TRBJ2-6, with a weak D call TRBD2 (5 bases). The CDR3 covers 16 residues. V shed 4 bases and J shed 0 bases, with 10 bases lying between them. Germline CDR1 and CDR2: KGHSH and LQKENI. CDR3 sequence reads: CASSQSDFSGANVLTF. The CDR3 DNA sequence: TGTGCCAGCTCACAGTCGGACTTCTCTGGGGCCAACGTCCTGACTTTC. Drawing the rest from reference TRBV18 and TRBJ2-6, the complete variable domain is NAGVMQNPRHLVRRRGQEARLRCSPMKGHSHVYWYRQLPEEGLKFMVYLQKENIIDESGMPKERFSAEFPKEGPSILRIQQVVRGDSAAYFCASSQSDFSGANVLTFGAGSRLTVL.

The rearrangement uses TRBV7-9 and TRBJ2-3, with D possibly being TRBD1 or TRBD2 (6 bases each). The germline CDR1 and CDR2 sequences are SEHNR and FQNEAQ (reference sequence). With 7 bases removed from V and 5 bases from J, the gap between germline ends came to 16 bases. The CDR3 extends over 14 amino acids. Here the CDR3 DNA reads TGTGCCAGCAAACCTAGGGGGGCCGAAGATACGCAGTATTTT. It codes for CASKPRGAEDTQYF.

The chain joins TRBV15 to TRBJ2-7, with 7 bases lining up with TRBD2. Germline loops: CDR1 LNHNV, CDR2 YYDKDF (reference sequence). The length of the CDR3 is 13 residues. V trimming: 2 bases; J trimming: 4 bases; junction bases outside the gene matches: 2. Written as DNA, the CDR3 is TGTGCCACCAGCAGATTGGGGGGGTACGAGCAGTACGTC. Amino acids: CATSRLGGYEQYV.

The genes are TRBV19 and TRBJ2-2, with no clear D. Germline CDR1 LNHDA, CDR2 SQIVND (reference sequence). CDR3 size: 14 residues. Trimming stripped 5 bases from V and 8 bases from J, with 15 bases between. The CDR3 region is CASSPWILAGELFF. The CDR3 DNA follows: TGTGCCAGTAGTCCATGGATTTTGGCGGGGGAGCTGTTTTTT.

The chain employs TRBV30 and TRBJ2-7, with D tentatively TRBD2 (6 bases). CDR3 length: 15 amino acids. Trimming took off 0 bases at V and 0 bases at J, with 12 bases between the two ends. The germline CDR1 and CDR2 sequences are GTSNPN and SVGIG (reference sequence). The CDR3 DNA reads TGTGCCTGGAGTGTGGGAAGCGGGTTCTCCTACGAGCAGTACTTC. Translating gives CAWSVGSGFSYEQYF.

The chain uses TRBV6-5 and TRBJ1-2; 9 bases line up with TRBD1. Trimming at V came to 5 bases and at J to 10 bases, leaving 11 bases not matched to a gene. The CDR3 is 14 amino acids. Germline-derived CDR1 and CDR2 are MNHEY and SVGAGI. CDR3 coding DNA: TGTGCCAGCAGTCGACGGGACAGGGAAGGCGACTACACCTTC. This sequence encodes CASSRRDREGDYTF.

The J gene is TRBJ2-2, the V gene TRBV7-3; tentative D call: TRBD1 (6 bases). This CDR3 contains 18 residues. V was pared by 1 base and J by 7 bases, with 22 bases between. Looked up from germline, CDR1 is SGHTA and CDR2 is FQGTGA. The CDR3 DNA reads TGTGCCAGCAGCTTAAAAGGCACAGGGCCGTACAGGGTCGGGGAGCTGTTTTTT. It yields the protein CASSLKGTGPYRVGELFF.

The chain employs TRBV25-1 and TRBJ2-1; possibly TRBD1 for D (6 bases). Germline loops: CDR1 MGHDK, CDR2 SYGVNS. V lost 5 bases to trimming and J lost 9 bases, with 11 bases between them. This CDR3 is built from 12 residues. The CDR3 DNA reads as TGTGCCAGCAGTAACAGGGTCAGTGAGCAGTTCTTC. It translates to CASSNRVSEQFF.

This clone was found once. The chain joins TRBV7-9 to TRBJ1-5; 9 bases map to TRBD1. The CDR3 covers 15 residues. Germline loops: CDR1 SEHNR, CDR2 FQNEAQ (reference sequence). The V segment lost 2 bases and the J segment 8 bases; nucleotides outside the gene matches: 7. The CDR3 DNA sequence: TGTGCCAGCAGCTTAAGCGGGACAGGGTCAGAGCCCCAGCATTTT. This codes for CASSLSGTGSEPQHF. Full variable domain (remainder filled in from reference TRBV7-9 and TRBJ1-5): DTGVSQNPRHKITKRGQNVTFRCDPISEHNRLYWYRQTLGQGPEFLTYFQNEAQLEKSRLLSDRFSAERPKGSFSTLEIQRTEQGDSAMYLCASSLSGTGSEPQHFGDGTRLSIL.

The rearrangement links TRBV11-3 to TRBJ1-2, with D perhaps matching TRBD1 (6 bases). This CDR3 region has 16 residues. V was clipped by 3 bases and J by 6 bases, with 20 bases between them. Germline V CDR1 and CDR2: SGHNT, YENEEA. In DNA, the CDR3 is TGTGCCAGCAGCTTTCAGTCAGGGGCCCGGTTACATGGCTACACCTTC. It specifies CASSFQSGARLHGYTF.

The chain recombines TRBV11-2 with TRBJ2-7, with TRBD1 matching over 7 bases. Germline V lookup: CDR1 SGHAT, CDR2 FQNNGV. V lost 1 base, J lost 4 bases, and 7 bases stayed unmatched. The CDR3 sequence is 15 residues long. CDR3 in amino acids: CASSLVRDSSYEQYV. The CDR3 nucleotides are TGTGCCAGCAGCTTAGTTCGGGACAGCTCTTACGAGCAGTACGTC.

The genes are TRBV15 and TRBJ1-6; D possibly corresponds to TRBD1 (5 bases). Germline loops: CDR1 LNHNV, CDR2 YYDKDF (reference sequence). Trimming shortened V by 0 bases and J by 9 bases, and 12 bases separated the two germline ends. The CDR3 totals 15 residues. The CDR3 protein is CATSRDPGTPSPLHF. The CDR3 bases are TGTGCCACCAGCAGAGATCCAGGGACCCCTTCACCCCTCCACTTT.

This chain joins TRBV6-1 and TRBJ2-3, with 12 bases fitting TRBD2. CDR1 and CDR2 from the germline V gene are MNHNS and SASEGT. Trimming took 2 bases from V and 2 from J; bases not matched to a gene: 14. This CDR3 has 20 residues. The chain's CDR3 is CASSEFPSGRAVGYTDTQYF. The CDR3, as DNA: TGTGCCAGCAGTGAATTTCCTAGCGGGAGGGCGGTGGGGTACACAGATACGCAGTATTTT.

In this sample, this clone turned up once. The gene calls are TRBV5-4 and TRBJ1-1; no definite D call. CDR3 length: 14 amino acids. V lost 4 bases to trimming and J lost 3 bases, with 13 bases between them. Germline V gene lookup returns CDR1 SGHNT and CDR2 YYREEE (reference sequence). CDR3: CASSIDGSDTEAFF. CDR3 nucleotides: TGTGCCAGCAGCATAGACGGGTCGGACACTGAAGCTTTCTTT.

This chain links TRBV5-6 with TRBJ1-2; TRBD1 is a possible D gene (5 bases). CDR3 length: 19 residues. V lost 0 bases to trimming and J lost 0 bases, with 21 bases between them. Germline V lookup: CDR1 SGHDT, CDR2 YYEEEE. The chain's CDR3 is CASSLVVPGRTGANYGYTF. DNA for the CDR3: TGTGCCAGCAGCTTGGTGGTTCCGGGACGCACCGGGGCTAACTATGGCTACACCTTC.

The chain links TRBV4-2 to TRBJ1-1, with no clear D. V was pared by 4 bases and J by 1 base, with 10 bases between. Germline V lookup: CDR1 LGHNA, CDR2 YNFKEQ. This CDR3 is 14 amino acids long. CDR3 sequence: CASSPWTGNTEAFF. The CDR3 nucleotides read TGTGCCAGCAGCCCCTGGACGGGGAACACTGAAGCTTTCTTT.

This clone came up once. CDR3 DNA: TGTGCCAGCTCCTGGAGTACTGATCAGCCCCAGCATTTT. Amino acid sequence: CASSWSTDQPQHF. The chain links TRBV19 to TRBJ1-5; D gene uncertain. Trimming cost V 9 bases and J 5 bases, with 14 bases left between them. Germline V gives CDR1 LNHDA, CDR2 SQIVND (reference sequence). This CDR3 contains 13 residues.

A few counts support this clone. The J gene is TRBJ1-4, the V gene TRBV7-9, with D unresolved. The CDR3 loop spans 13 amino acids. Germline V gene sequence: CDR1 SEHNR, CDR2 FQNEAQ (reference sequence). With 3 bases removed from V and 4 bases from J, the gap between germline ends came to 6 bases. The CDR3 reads CASSFDNNEKLFF. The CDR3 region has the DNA TGTGCCAGCAGCTTCGACAATAATGAAAAACTGTTTTTT.

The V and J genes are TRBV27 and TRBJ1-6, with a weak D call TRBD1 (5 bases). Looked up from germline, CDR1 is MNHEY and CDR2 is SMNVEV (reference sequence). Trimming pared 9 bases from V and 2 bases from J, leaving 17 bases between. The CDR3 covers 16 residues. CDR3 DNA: TGTGCCAGTAACCCCGAAGGGGATCCCTATAATTCACCCCTCCACTTT. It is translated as CASNPEGDPYNSPLHF.

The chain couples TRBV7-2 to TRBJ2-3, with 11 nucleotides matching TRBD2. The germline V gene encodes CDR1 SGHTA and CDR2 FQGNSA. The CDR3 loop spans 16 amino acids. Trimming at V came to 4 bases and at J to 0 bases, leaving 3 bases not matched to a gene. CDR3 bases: TGTGCCAGCAGCTCGCGGACTAGCGGGAGCACAGATACGCAGTATTTT. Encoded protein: CASSSRTSGSTDTQYF.

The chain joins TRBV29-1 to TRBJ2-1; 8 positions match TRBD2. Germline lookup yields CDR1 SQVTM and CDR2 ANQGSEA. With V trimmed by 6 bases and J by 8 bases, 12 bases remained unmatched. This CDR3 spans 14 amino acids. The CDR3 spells CSVGTRVLSDEQFF. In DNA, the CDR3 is TGCAGCGTGGGGACTAGAGTCCTATCCGATGAGCAGTTCTTC.